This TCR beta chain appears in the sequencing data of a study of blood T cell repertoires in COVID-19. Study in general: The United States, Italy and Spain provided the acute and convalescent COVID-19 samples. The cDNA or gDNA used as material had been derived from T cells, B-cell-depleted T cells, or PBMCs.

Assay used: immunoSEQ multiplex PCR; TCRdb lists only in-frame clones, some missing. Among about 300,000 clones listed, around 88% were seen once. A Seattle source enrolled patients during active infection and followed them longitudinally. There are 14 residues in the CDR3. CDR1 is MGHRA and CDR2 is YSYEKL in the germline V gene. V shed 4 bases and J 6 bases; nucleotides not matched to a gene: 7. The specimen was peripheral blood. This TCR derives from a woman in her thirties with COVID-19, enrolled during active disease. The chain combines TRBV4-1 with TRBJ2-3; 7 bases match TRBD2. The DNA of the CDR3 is TGCGCCAGCAGCCGGGACTACCCCTCCGATACGCAGTATTTT. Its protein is CASSRDYPSDTQYF.